These 18 T cell receptor beta chains came from one sample sequenced in a study of blood T cell repertoires in COVID-19. Profiled with immunoSEQ multiplex PCR; TCRdb holds only in-frame clones, not every one. Among tens of thousands of clones, roughly 80% were seen once, and the ten largest hold under 2.5%. The specimen sequenced was peripheral blood. The receptors originated from a man in his 70s with COVID-19, enrolled during active disease.

This clone was seen a single time. V and J are TRBV6-6 and TRBJ2-7, with 13 bases matching TRBD2. Germline lookup yields CDR1 MNHNY and CDR2 SVGAGI (reference sequence). There are 15 residues in the CDR3. After removal of 6 bases from V and 4 bases from J, the junction contained 6 bases not matched to a gene. The CDR3 sequence is CASRELAGGQYEQYF. DNA of the CDR3: TGTGCCAGCAGAGAACTAGCGGGAGGGCAGTACGAGCAGTACTTC.

As concerns this clone: A read error may account for a junction end that differs from germline. The J gene is TRBJ1-5, the V gene TRBV12-3 or TRBV12-4; D is perhaps TRBD1 (5 bases). This CDR3 has 13 residues. The CDR3 coding sequence is TGTGCCAGCAGCCTTACACCACAGGCGCCCTGGAATTTT. Residues: CASSLTPQAPWNF.

This CDR3 reads CASSLSQDLGYTF. The CDR3 coding sequence is TGTGCCAGCAGTTTATCACAGGATCTTGGCTACACCTTC. The chain uses TRBV28 and TRBJ1-2; D may be TRBD1 (5 bases). This CDR3 is 13 amino acids long. Germline V gives CDR1 MDHEN, CDR2 SYDVKM. Trimming removed 1 base at V and 7 bases at J, with 10 bases between.

This clone has more than one count but fewer than ten. The chain employs TRBV4-1 and TRBJ2-2; no clear D gene. Looked up from germline, CDR1 is MGHRA and CDR2 is YSYEKL. CDR3 length: 14 amino acids. The germline V and J ends were trimmed by 1 base and 1 base, with 4 bases remaining between them. The chain's CDR3 is CASSQVGNTGELFF. In DNA form, the CDR3 reads TGCGCCAGCAGCCAAGTCGGGAACACCGGGGAGCTGTTTTTT.

The chain carries TRBV6-5 and TRBJ2-1; D not certain. With 2 bases removed from V and 5 bases from J, the gap between germline ends came to 7 bases. CDR1 and CDR2 from the germline V gene are MNHEY and SVGAGI. The CDR3 spans 13 residues. Here the CDR3 reads CASSYGPHNEQFF. The CDR3 coding sequence is TGTGCCAGCAGTTACGGGCCCCACAATGAGCAGTTCTTC.

The rearrangement joins TRBV10-3 to TRBJ2-1; 7 bases fit TRBD2. The junction had 5 bases not matched to a gene; V was cut back by 0 bases and J by 0 bases. Germline CDR1 ENHRY, CDR2 SYGVKD. This CDR3 is 17 amino acids long. The CDR3 spells CAISESPSGTSYNEQFF. For the CDR3, the DNA is TGTGCCATCAGTGAGTCGCCTAGCGGAACCTCCTACAATGAGCAGTTCTTC.

This clone was seen ten or more times. This sequence joins TRBV30 and TRBJ2-7; D possibly corresponds to TRBD2 (5 bases). The CDR3 length is 13 residues. V was pared by 4 bases and J by 4 bases, with 14 bases between. CDR1 is GTSNPN, CDR2 SVGIG, per germline (reference sequence). The DNA for the CDR3 is TGTGCCTGGAATAGTCTGAGGACTTACGAGCAGTACTTC. Protein sequence: CAWNSLRTYEQYF.

The chain employs TRBV18 and TRBJ2-1; 10 bases match TRBD2. CDR3 length: 15 residues. Trimming at V came to 2 bases and at J to 5 bases, leaving 3 bases not matched to a gene. CDR1 and CDR2 (germline): KGHSH, LQKENI. The CDR3 region has the DNA TGTGCCAGCTCACCAACTAGCGGGGCAAACAATGAGCAGTTCTTC. It specifies CASSPTSGANNEQFF.

The rearrangement uses TRBV28 and TRBJ1-5; no firm D call. CDR1 and CDR2 from the germline V gene are MDHEN and SYDVKM. V was clipped by 3 bases and J by 2 bases, with 11 bases between them. The CDR3 is 15 amino acids. CDR3 residues: CASSFVRGGNQPQHF. Written as DNA, the CDR3 is TGTGCCAGCAGTTTTGTACGGGGTGGCAATCAGCCCCAGCATTTT.

The chain joins TRBV3-1 (or the pseudogene TRBV3-2) to TRBJ2-1, with TRBD2 identical over 16 bases. The V gene end was trimmed by 4 bases and the J gene end by 8 bases; junction bases not matched to a gene: 5. CDR3 size: 16 residues. Germline assignment: CDR1 LGHDT and CDR2 YNNKEL (reference sequence). CDR3 bases: TGTGCCAGCAGCCGGGGACTAGCGGGAGGGCCGGATGAGCAGTTCTTC. Its translation is CASSRGLAGGPDEQFF.

The genes are TRBV7-9 and TRBJ1-1, with D unclear. The CDR3 has 14 amino acids. Trimming stripped 5 bases from V and 1 base from J, with 11 bases between. Germline-derived CDR1 and CDR2 are SEHNR and FQNEAQ (reference sequence). Here the CDR3 DNA reads TGTGCCAGCAGCCACATACAAACGAACACTGAAGCTTTCTTT. This encodes CASSHIQTNTEAFF.

This clone was counted only a few times. CDR3 loop: CASSHLQGVTQYF. The CDR3 nucleotides are TGTGCCAGCAGCCATCTCCAGGGTGTGACCCAGTACTTC. This chain uses TRBV7-9 with TRBJ2-5; D perhaps matches TRBD1 (5 bases). V was pared by 5 bases and J by 7 bases, with 14 bases between. The germline CDR1 and CDR2 sequences are SEHNR and FQNEAQ (reference sequence). The CDR3 has 13 residues.

This chain joins TRBV6-5 and TRBJ2-7, with D maybe TRBD2 (5 bases). There are 13 residues in the CDR3. Germline assignment: CDR1 MNHEY and CDR2 SVGAGI. Between the trimmed V and J ends, which lost 2 bases and 6 bases, there was a span of 11 bases. The CDR3 DNA sequence: TGTGCCAGCAGTTACGAGGGATTAGGCGAGCAGTACTTC. Translating gives CASSYEGLGEQYF.

This rearrangement joins TRBV27 to TRBJ1-1; TRBD1 is a possible D gene (5 bases). Trimming stripped 5 bases from V and 4 bases from J, with 11 bases between. Looked up from germline, CDR1 is MNHEY and CDR2 is SMNVEV (reference sequence). The CDR3 runs to 13 residues. CDR3 sequence reads: CASSRRVFTEAFF. The CDR3, as DNA: TGTGCCAGCAGTCGCAGGGTTTTCACTGAAGCTTTCTTT.

The chain carries TRBV29-1 and TRBJ2-7; TRBD2 might be the D (7 bases). The CDR3 contains 12 residues. Germline V CDR1 and CDR2: SQVTM, ANQGSEA. Trimming left V 5 bases short and J 5 bases short, with 13 bases between. CDR3 nucleotides: TGCAGCGTTAACAGGGAGGGCAACGAGCAGTACTTC. Its translation is CSVNREGNEQYF.

Here the CDR3 reads CASSRRDRADTGELFF. The CDR3 DNA sequence: TGCGCCAGCAGTCGCCGGGACAGGGCTGACACCGGGGAGCTGTTTTTT. The chain combines TRBV4-1 with TRBJ2-2; 9 nucleotides match TRBD1. This CDR3 spans 16 amino acids. Germline CDR1 and CDR2: MGHRA and YSYEKL. The junction had 8 bases not matched to a gene; V was cut back by 6 bases and J by 3 bases.

This chain joins TRBV7-2 and TRBJ1-2, with a possible D match to TRBD1 (5 bases). Per the germline V gene, CDR1 is SGHTA and CDR2 is FQGNSA. The CDR3 has 15 amino acids. V dropped 0 bases and J dropped 4 bases, with 12 bases sitting between them. The CDR3 loop is CASSLARRQTYGYTF. The DNA of the CDR3 is TGTGCCAGCAGCTTAGCGAGGAGACAGACCTATGGCTACACCTTC.

V and J are TRBV7-8 and TRBJ1-1; no firm D call. Per germline, CDR1 SGHVS and CDR2 FQNEAQ. The CDR3 totals 15 residues. V lost 4 bases to trimming and J lost 1 base, with 13 bases between them. The CDR3 coding sequence is TGTGCCAGCAGCTCCCCCATAATGGCGAACACTGAAGCTTTCTTT. Amino acid sequence: CASSSPIMANTEAFF.